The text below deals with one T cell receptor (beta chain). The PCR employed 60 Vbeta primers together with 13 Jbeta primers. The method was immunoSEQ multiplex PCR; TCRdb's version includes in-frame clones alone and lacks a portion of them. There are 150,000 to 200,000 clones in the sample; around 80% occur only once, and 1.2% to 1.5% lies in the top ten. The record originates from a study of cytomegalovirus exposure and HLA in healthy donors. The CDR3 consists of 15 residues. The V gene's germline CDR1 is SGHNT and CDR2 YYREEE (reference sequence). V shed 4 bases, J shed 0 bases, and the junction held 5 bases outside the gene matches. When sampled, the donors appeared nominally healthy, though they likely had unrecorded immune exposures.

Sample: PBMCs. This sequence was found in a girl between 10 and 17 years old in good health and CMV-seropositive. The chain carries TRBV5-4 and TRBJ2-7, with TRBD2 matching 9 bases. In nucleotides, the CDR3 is TGTGCCAGCAGCGGTAGCGGGAGCCTCTCCTACGAGCAGTACTTC. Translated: CASSGSGSLSYEQYF. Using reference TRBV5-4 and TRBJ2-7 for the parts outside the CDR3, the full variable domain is ETGVTQSPTHLIKTRGQQVTLRCSSQSGHNTVSWYQQALGQGPQFIFQYYREEENGRGNFPPRFSGLQFPNYSSELNVNALELDDSALYLCASSGSGSLSYEQYFGPGTRLTVT.